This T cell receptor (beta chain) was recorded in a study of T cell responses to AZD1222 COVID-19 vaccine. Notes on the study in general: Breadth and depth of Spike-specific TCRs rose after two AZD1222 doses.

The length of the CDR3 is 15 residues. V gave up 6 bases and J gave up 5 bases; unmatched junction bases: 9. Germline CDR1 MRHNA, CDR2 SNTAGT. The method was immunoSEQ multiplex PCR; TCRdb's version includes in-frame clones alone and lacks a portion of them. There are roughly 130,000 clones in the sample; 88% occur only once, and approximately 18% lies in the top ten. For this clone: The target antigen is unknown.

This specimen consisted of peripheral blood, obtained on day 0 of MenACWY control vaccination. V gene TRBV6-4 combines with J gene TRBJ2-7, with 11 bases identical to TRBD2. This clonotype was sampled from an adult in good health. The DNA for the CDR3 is TGTGCCAGCAGAGATACTAGCGGGAGTTTCCACGAGCAGTACTTC. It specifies CASRDTSGSFHEQYF.